These T cell receptor beta chains were read from a single sample in a study of cytomegalovirus exposure and HLA in healthy donors. TCRdb's copy holds only in-frame clones and misses some; the assay was immunoSEQ multiplex PCR. The sample is made up of 25,000 to 35,000 clones, and the top ten hold over 4% of it. Specimen: PBMCs. Receptor source: a woman aged 40 to 55 in good health and CMV-seropositive. Both conserved end residues are part of each CDR3. A D gene is named only where the DNA matches it firmly.

v_call	d_call	j_call	cdr3_length	cdr3_aa	cdr3_nt
TRBV4-3	TRBD2	TRBJ2-1	16	CASSQDAGGVGNEQFF	TGCGCCAGCAGCCAAGACGCGGGAGGGGTTGGGAATGAGCAGTTCTTC
TRBV6-1	.	TRBJ2-7	14	CASSEWHLVYEQYF	TGTGCCAGCAGTGAATGGCATCTGGTCTACGAGCAGTACTTC
TRBV5-4	TRBD2	TRBJ2-1	19	CASSSRAFLAGASYNEQFF	TGTGCCAGCAGCTCCAGGGCATTTCTAGCGGGAGCCTCCTACAATGAGCAGTTCTTC
TRBV30	.	TRBJ2-1	14	CAWSVGGAYNEQFF	TGTGCCTGGAGTGTAGGGGGAGCATACAATGAGCAGTTCTTC
TRBV5-1	TRBD1	TRBJ1-2	14	CASSPWDRDRGYTF	TGCGCCAGCAGCCCCTGGGACAGGGATAGGGGCTACACCTTC
TRBV19	TRBD1	TRBJ1-2	12	CASSGQGKGYTF	TGTGCCAGTAGTGGACAGGGGAAAGGCTACACCTTC
TRBV5-6	.	TRBJ2-3	16	CASSFRDSVNSDTQYF	TGTGCCAGCAGCTTCCGAGACTCCGTGAACTCAGATACGCAGTATTTT
TRBV5-4	TRBD2	TRBJ2-7	15	CASSLERTSGYEQYF	TGTGCCAGCAGCTTGGAAAGGACTAGCGGGTACGAGCAGTACTTC
TRBV6-5	TRBD1	TRBJ1-5	14	CASRPGQGNQPQHF	TGTGCCAGCAGGCCAGGACAGGGGAATCAGCCCCAGCATTTT
TRBV6-5	.	TRBJ2-7	13	CASSYGPSYEQYF	TGTGCCAGCAGTTACGGGCCCTCCTACGAGCAGTACTTC
TRBV29-1	.	TRBJ2-7	12	CSVGSGTDEQYF	TGCAGCGTTGGGTCGGGGACTGACGAGCAGTACTTC
TRBV2	.	TRBJ1-2	14	CASSRYRVEELDTF	TGTGCCAGCAGTCGATACAGGGTGGAGGAGCTGGACACCTTC
TRBV4-1	.	TRBJ2-1	15	CASSLGQRSYNEQFF	TGCGCCAGCAGTCTGGGGCAGAGGTCCTACAATGAGCAGTTCTTC
TRBV9	.	TRBJ2-1	14	CASNSGSSYNEQFF	TGTGCCAGCAATAGCGGCAGCTCCTACAATGAGCAGTTCTTC
TRBV7-9	TRBD2	TRBJ2-1	18	CASSYLRLAPGGYNEQFF	TGTGCCAGCAGTTACCTCCGACTAGCGCCTGGGGGTTACAATGAGCAGTTCTTC
TRBV15	.	TRBJ2-2	17	CATEAISGRRVPGELFF	TGTGCCACCGAGGCTATATCCGGACGCAGGGTGCCCGGGGAGCTGTTTTTT
TRBV10-3	.	TRBJ2-7	14	CAISEREPSYEQYF	TGTGCCATCAGTGAACGGGAGCCCTCCTACGAGCAGTACTTC
TRBV19	.	TRBJ2-1	12	CASSINRNEQFF	TGTGCCAGTAGTATAAATCGGAATGAGCAGTTCTTC
TRBV27	.	TRBJ1-5	14	CASSLNGRDQPQHF	TGTGCCAGCAGTTTAAATGGGAGGGATCAGCCCCAGCATTTT
TRBV19	TRBD1	TRBJ2-2	17	CASSIGQGAWETGELFF	TGTGCCAGTAGTATCGGACAGGGGGCGTGGGAAACCGGGGAGCTGTTTTTT
TRBV30	.	TRBJ1-4	15	CAGKKSGGSDEKLFF	TGTGCCGGGAAAAAGTCCGGGGGGTCGGATGAAAAACTGTTTTTT
TRBV6-6	.	TRBJ2-5	14	CASLDGGVRETQYF	TGTGCCAGCCTCGACGGCGGTGTGAGAGAGACCCAGTACTTC
TRBV19	TRBD1	TRBJ2-7	15	CASQIRGDRGYEQYF	TGTGCCAGTCAAATACGTGGGGACAGGGGATACGAGCAGTACTTC
TRBV6-1	TRBD1	TRBJ2-7	13	CASMTGAPYEQYF	TGTGCCAGCATGACAGGGGCTCCCTACGAGCAGTACTTC
TRBV18	.	TRBJ1-5	13	CASSPGSNQPQHF	TGTGCCAGCTCACCCGGGAGCAATCAGCCCCAGCATTTT
TRBV7-9	.	TRBJ2-3	12	CASSLISDTQYF	TGTGCCAGCAGCTTAATTTCTGATACGCAGTATTTT
TRBV7-9	TRBD1	TRBJ1-1	16	CASSSGTGGEATEAFF	TGTGCCAGCAGCTCAGGGACAGGGGGGGAAGCCACTGAAGCTTTCTTT
TRBV30	.	TRBJ1-1	14	CAWSGALMNTEAFF	TGTGCCTGGAGTGGGGCACTGATGAACACTGAAGCTTTCTTT
TRBV6-1	.	TRBJ2-7	13	CASSSHSYYEQYF	TGTGCCAGCAGCTCCCACTCCTACTACGAGCAGTACTTC
TRBV18	.	TRBJ1-4	15	CASSPNQGTNEKLFF	TGTGCCAGCTCACCAAATCAGGGTACTAATGAAAAACTGTTTTTT
TRBV7-9	TRBD1	TRBJ1-1	14	CASSRTGLNTEAFF	TGTGCCAGCTCGCGGACAGGATTGAACACTGAAGCTTTCTTT
TRBV6-6	TRBD1	TRBJ1-4	15	CASSLDRATNEKLFF	TGTGCCAGCAGCCTTGACAGGGCTACTAATGAAAAACTGTTTTTT
TRBV5-4	.	TRBJ2-1	14	CASSLLAYDNEQFF	TGTGCCAGCAGCTTACTAGCCTACGACAATGAGCAGTTCTTC
TRBV18	.	TRBJ1-2	16	CASSPQGGEHHYGYTF	TGTGCCAGCTCACCACAGGGAGGGGAACACCACTATGGCTACACCTTC
TRBV6-5	.	TRBJ1-1	13	CASSLTSNTEAFF	TGTGCCAGCAGTTTGACATCAAACACTGAAGCTTTCTTT
TRBV29-1	.	TRBJ2-3	13	CSASGETTDTQYF	TGCAGCGCTTCGGGGGAGACTACAGATACGCAGTATTTT
TRBV7-8	.	TRBJ2-2	16	CASRNSQSGNTGELFF	TGTGCCAGCAGGAATAGTCAGAGCGGTAACACCGGGGAGCTGTTTTTT
TRBV19	TRBD2	TRBJ2-2	15	CASRLAGGRTGELFF	TGTGCCAGTCGCCTAGCGGGAGGAAGGACCGGGGAGCTGTTTTTT
TRBV19	.	TRBJ1-5	14	CASRDGAGDQPQHF	TGTGCCAGTAGGGACGGCGCGGGAGATCAGCCCCAGCATTTT
TRBV7-2	.	TRBJ2-1	17	CASSTLVGVELDVEQFF	TGTGCCAGCAGCACATTGGTGGGAGTGGAGTTGGACGTCGAGCAGTTCTTC
TRBV28	TRBD1	TRBJ2-7	14	CASRAGTGPYEQYF	TGTGCCAGCAGGGCCGGGACAGGGCCCTACGAGCAGTACTTC
TRBV29-1	.	TRBJ1-3	13	CSVAGDSGNTIYF	TGCAGCGTTGCGGGGGATTCTGGAAACACCATATATTTT
TRBV29-1	TRBD1	TRBJ2-7	13	CSVVAGGRNEQYF	TGCAGCGTTGTGGCAGGGGGCAGGAACGAGCAGTACTTC
TRBV6-1	TRBD1	TRBJ2-7	14	CASKWDRAAYEQYF	TGTGCCAGCAAGTGGGACAGGGCCGCCTACGAGCAGTACTTC
TRBV19	TRBD1	TRBJ2-2	16	CASSIRTGHSTGELFF	TGTGCCAGTAGTATACGGACAGGGCACAGCACCGGGGAGCTGTTTTTT
TRBV7-3	TRBD1	TRBJ2-2	14	CASSPIQGAGELFF	TGTGCCAGCAGCCCGATCCAGGGGGCCGGGGAGCTGTTTTTT
TRBV5-1	.	TRBJ2-7	15	CASSIAEYSTSEQYF	TGCGCCAGCAGCATCGCGGAATATAGTACGAGCGAGCAGTACTTC
TRBV9	.	TRBJ2-3	16	CASSVASGGLADTQYF	TGTGCCAGCAGCGTAGCTAGTGGGGGCTTAGCAGATACGCAGTATTTT
TRBV4-3	TRBD2	TRBJ2-1	15	CASSQAGGADNEQFF	TGCGCCAGCAGCCAAGCGGGAGGGGCCGACAATGAGCAGTTCTTC
TRBV5-4	TRBD1	TRBJ1-1	15	CASSFGQGARTEAFF	TGTGCCAGCAGCTTTGGACAGGGGGCGCGGACTGAAGCTTTCTTT